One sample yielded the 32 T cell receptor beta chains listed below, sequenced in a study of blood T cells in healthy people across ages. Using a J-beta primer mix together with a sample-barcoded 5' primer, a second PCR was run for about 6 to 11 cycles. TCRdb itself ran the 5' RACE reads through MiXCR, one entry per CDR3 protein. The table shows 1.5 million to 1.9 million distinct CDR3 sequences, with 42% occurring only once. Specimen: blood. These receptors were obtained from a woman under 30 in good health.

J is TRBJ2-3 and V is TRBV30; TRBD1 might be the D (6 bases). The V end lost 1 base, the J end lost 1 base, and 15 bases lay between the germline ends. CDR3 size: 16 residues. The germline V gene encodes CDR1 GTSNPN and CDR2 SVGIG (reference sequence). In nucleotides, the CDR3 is TGTGCCTGGAGTGCCTGGAGGACAGCTGGCACAGATACGCAGTATTTT. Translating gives CAWSAWRTAGTDTQYF.

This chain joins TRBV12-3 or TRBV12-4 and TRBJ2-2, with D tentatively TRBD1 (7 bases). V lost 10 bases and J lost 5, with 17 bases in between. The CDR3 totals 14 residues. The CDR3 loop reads CANNEAGGTGELFF. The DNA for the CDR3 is TGTGCCAACAATGAAGCAGGGGGGACCGGGGAGCTGTTTTTT.

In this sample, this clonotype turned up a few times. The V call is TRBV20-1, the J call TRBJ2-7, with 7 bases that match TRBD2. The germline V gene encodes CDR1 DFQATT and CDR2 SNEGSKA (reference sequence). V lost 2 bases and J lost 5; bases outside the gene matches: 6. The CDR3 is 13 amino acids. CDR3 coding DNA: TGCAGTGCTAGACCTTTTACTAGCGACGAGCAGTACTTC. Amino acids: CSARPFTSDEQYF.

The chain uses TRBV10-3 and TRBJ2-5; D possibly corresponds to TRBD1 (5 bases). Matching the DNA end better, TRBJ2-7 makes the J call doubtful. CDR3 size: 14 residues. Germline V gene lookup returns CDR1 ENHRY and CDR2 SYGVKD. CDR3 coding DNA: TGTGCCATCAGTGAGTCGCGACAGAACTACGAGCAGTACTTC. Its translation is CAISESRQNYEQYF.

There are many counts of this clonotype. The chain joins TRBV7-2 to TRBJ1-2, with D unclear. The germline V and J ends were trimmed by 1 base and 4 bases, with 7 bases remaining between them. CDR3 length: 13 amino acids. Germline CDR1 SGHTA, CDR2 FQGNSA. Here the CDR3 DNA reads TGTGCCAGCAGCTTAGGGCGGCTCTATGGCTACACCTTC. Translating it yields CASSLGRLYGYTF.

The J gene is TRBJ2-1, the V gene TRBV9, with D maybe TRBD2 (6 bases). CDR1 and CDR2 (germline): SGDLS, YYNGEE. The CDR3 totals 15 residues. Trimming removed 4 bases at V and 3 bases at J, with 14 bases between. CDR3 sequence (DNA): TGTGCCAGCAGCCTATGGGGGGATATCTACAATGAGCAGTTCTTC. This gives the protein CASSLWGDIYNEQFF.

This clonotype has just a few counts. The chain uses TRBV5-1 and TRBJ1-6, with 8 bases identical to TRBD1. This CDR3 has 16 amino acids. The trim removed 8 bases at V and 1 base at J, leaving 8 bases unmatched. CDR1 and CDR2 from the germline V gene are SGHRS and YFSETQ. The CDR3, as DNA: TGCGCCAGTGCAGTTCAGGGGGCATCCTATAATTCACCCCTCCACTTT. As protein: CASAVQGASYNSPLHF.

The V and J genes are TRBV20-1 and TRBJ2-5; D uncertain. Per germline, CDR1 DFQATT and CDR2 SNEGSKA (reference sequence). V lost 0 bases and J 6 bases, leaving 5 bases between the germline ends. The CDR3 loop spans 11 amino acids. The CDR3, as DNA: TGCAGTGCTAGAGATCTCCAGACCCAGTACTTC. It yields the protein CSARDLQTQYF.

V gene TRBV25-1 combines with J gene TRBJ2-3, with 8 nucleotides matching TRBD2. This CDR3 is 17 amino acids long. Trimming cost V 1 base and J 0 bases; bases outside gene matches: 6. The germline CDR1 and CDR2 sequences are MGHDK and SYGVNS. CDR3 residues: CASSESELAASTDTQYF. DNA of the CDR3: TGTGCCAGCAGTGAATCGGAACTAGCGGCTAGCACAGATACGCAGTATTTT.

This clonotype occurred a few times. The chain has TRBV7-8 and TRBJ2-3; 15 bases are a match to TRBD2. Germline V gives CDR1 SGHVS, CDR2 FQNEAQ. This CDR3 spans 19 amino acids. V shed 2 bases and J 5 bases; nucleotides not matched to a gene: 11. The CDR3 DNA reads TGTGCCAGCAGCTTATTCCCGGGACTAGCGGGGGGAAAAGAAGATACGCAGTATTTT. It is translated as CASSLFPGLAGGKEDTQYF.

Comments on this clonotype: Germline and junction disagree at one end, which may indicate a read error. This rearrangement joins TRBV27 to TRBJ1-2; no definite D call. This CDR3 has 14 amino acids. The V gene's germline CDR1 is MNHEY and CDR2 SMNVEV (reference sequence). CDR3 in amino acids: CATSKVGRRPGYTF. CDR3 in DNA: TGTGCCACCAGTAAGGTGGGAAGACGGCCTGGCTACACCTTC.

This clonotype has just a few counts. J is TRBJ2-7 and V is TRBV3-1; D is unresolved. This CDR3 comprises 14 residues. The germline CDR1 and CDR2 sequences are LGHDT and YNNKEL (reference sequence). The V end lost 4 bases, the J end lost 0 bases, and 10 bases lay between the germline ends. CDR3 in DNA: TGTGCCAGCAGCCCCGGCCCCACCTCCTACGAGCAGTACTTC. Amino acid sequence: CASSPGPTSYEQYF.

The CDR3 DNA sequence: TGCAGTGCTAGAGATAGACACCCGAGCCTTGAGCAGTACTTC. Translation gives CSARDRHPSLEQYF. The rearrangement joins TRBV20-1 to TRBJ2-7; unclear D gene. The germline V gene encodes CDR1 DFQATT and CDR2 SNEGSKA (reference sequence). The CDR3 has 14 residues. Trimming removed 0 bases at V and 7 bases at J, with 16 bases between.

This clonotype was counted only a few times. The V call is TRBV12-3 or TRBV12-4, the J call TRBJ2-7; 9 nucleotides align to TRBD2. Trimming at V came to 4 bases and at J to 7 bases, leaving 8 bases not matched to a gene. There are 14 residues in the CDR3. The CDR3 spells CASSYAGGPGEQYF. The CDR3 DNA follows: TGTGCCAGCAGTTATGCGGGAGGGCCGGGTGAGCAGTACTTC.

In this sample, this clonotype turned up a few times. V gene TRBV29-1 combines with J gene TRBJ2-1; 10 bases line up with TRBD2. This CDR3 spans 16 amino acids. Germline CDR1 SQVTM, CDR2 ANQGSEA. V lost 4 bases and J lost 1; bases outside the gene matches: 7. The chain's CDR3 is CSVAGSGRMSYNEQFF. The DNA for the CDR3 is TGCAGCGTTGCCGGTAGCGGGAGGATGTCCTACAATGAGCAGTTCTTC.

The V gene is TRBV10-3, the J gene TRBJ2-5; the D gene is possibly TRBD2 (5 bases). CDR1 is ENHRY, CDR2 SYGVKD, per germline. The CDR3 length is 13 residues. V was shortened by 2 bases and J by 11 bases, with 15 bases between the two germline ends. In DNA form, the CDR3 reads TGTGCCATCAGTGAGAAACAAAGTGGGGAGCAGTACTTC. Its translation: CAISEKQSGEQYF.

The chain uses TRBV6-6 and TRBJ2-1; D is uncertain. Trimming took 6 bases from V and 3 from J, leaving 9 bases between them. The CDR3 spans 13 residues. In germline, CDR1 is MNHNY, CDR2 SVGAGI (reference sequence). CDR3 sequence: CASSRDDYNEQFF. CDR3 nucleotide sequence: TGTGCCAGCAGCCGCGATGACTACAATGAGCAGTTCTTC.

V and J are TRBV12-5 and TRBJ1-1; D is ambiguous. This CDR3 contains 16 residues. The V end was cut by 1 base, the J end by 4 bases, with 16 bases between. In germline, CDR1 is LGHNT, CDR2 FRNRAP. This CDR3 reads CASGLALPLKVTEAFF. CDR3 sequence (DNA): TGTGCTAGTGGTTTGGCACTCCCCTTGAAGGTCACTGAAGCTTTCTTT.

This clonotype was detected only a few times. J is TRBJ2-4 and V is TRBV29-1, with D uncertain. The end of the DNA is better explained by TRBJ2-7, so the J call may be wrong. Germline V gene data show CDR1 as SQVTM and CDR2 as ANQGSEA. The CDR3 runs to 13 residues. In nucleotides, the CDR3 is TGCAGCGTTGCTGGCATCCTGAAGACCGAGCAGTACTTC. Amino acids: CSVAGILKTEQYF.

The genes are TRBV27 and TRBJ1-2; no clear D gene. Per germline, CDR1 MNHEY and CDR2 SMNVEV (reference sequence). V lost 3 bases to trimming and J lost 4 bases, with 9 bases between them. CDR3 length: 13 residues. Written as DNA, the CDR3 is TGTGCCAGCAGTTTTGGGGTTTCCTATGGCTACACCTTC. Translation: CASSFGVSYGYTF.

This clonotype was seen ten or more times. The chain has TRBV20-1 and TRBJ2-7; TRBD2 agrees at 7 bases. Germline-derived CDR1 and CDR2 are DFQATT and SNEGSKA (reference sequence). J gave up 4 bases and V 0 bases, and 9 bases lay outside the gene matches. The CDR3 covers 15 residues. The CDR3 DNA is TGCAGTGCTAGAGATTTTAGCGGGCCGGAATACGAGCAGTACTTC. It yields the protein CSARDFSGPEYEQYF.

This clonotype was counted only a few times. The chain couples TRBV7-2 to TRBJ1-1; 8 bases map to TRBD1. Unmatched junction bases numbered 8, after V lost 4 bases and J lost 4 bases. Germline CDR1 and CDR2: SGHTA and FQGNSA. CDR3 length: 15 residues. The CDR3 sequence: CASSYGQGKVTEAFF. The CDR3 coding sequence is TGTGCCAGCAGCTACGGACAGGGCAAAGTCACTGAAGCTTTCTTT.

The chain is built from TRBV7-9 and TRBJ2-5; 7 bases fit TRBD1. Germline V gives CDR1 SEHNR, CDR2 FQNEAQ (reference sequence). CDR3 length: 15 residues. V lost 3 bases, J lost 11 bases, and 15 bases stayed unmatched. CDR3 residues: CASSLSQGVFNEQYF. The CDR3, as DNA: TGTGCCAGCAGCTTGAGTCAGGGGGTGTTCAATGAGCAGTACTTC. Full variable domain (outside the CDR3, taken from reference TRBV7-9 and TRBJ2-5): DTGVSQNPRHKITKRGQNVTFRCDPISEHNRLYWYRQTLGQGPEFLTYFQNEAQLEKSRLLSDRFSAERPKGSFSTLEIQRTEQGDSAMYLCASSLSQGVFNEQYFGPGTRLLVL.

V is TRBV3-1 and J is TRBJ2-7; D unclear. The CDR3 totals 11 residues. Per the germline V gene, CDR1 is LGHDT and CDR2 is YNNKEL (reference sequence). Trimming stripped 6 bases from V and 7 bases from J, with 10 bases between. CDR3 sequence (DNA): TGTGCCAGCAGGCACCTTGGAGAGCAGTACTTC. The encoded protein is CASRHLGEQYF.

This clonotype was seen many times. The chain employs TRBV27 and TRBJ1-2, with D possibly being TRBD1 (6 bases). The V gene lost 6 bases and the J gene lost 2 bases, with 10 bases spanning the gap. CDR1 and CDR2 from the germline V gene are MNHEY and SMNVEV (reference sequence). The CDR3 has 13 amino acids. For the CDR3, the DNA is TGTGCCAGCAGCCAACAGGGAAACTATGGCTACACCTTC. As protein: CASSQQGNYGYTF.

The CDR3 region is CASSLRVGNEKLFF. As DNA, the CDR3 is TGTGCCAGCAGCTTAAGGGTCGGTAATGAAAAACTGTTTTTT. The rearrangement joins TRBV13 to TRBJ1-4; no clear D gene. Germline V CDR1 and CDR2: PRHDT, FYEKMQ (reference sequence). The CDR3 sequence is 14 residues long. The ends were cut back, 2 bases at V and 4 bases at J, with 8 bases in the middle.

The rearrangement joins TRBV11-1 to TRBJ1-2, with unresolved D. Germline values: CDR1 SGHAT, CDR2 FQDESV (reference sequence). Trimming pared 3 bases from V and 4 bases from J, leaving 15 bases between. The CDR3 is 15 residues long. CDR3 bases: TGTGCCAGCAGCTTGGCTGGAAGTTTCGGCTATGGCTACACCTTC. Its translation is CASSLAGSFGYGYTF.

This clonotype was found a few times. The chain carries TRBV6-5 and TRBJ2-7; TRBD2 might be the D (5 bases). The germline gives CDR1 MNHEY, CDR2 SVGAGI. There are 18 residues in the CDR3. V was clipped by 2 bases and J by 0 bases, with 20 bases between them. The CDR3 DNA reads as TGTGCCAGCAGTTACAAGGCGAGGCGAGGGATTTCCTCCTACGAGCAGTACTTC. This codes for CASSYKARRGISSYEQYF.

CDR3 nucleotides: TGCAGTGCTAGAGATTCCAGGCTCGGATTCTACAATGAGCAGTTCTTC. It codes for CSARDSRLGFYNEQFF. The rearrangement uses TRBV20-1 and TRBJ2-1, with D hard to call. V was clipped by 0 bases and J by 3 bases, with 15 bases between them. The CDR3 is made up of 16 amino acids. Germline CDR1 DFQATT, CDR2 SNEGSKA (reference sequence).

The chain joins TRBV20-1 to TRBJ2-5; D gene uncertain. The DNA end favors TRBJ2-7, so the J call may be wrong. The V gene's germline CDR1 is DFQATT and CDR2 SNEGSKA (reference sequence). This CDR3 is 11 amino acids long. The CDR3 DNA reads TGCAGTGGGATCAGCATCTACGAGCAGTACTTC. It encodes CSGISIYEQYF.

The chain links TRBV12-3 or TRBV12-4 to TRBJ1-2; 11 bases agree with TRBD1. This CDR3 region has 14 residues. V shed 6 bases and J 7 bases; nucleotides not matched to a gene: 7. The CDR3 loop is CASSMDRGLFGYTF. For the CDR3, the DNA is TGTGCCAGCAGCATGGACAGGGGGCTGTTTGGCTACACCTTC.

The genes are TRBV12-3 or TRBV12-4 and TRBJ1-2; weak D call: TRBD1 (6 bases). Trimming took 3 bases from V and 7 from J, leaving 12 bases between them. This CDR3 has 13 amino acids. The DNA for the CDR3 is TGTGCCAGCAGTTTTCAGGGGACCTCTGGCTACACCTTC. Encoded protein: CASSFQGTSGYTF.